The clone carrying this T cell receptor (beta chain) was seen a handful of times. This entry comes from a study of T-cell reconstitution after alpha-beta-depleted transplantation in children. Unique molecular identifiers featured in how the TCRbeta library was prepared. Using its own MiXCR run on the PCR reads, TCRdb lists one record per CDR3 protein. This table holds 640,000 or so distinct CDR3 sequences, approximately 17% found once. CDR3 length equals 11 residues. CDR1 SGHKS and CDR2 YYEKEE come from the germline V gene (reference sequence). With 0 bases removed from V and 11 bases from J, the gap between germline ends came to 6 bases.

The input for sequencing was PBMCs from the stem cell graft donor, taken from the stem cell graft. V is TRBV5-5 and J is TRBJ2-1; the D is unclear. This TCR was recovered from a human donor who donated a stem cell graft to a child with acute myeloid leukemia. This chain's CDR3 is CASSLDSQQFF. The CDR3 DNA is TGTGCCAGCAGCTTGGATAGTCAGCAGTTCTTC.